The sequence of this T cell receptor beta chain was determined in a study of cytomegalovirus exposure and HLA in healthy donors. On the study more broadly: Assignment to the Caucasian-associated ancestry cluster applied to more than 75% of the approximately 400 genotyped donors.

The sample holds a few counts of this clone. Its antigen is undetermined. A junction boundary mismatches the germline segment, possibly from a read error. Study-wide results and caveats: The study reported that TCR beta sequences accurately predicted HLA-A and HLA-B alleles in most subjects. It was likely that a cluster of highly shared sequence variants was a sequencing artifact.

The CDR3 extends over 12 amino acids. Per germline, CDR1 SEHNR and CDR2 FQNEAQ (reference sequence). As for the donors, each was a healthy bone marrow donor. The PCR was carried out with 60 Vbeta primers and 13 Jbeta primers. The protocol was immunoSEQ multiplex PCR, while the TCRdb copy is restricted to in-frame clones and leaves out a portion. The profile shows some 150,000 clones, roughly 74% of them singletons. The chain couples TRBV7-9 to TRBJ2-3; D is unresolved. This clonotype originated in a man aged 18 to 29 in good health and CMV-seronegative. Sequencing was done on a sample of PBMCs. The CDR3 here is CSSSLRALTQYF. The CDR3 DNA sequence: TGTTCCAGCAGCTTAAGAGCGCTTACGCAGTATTTT. Supplemented by reference TRBV7-9 and TRBJ2-3, the full variable domain reads DTGVSQNPRHKITKRGQNVTFRCDPISEHNRLYWYRQTLGQGPEFLTYFQNEAQLEKSRLLSDRFSAERPKGSFSTLEIQRTEQGDSAMYLCSSSLRALTQYFGPGTRLTVL.